These T cell receptor beta chains were read from a single sample in a study of identical twins. TCRdb re-analysed the 5' RACE reads in MiXCR, keeping a single row per CDR3 protein. The sample includes hundreds of thousands of distinct CDR3 sequences, around 6% seen only once; the top ten take around 2%. Source material: naive T cells sorted from blood. The source is a young man in good health. CDR3s include the opening cysteine and the closing phenylalanine or tryptophan. D genes are given only for firm matches. The size entry is marked missing in some rows and otherwise reads once, few, many or a size class.

abundance: many; d_gene: .; v_gene: TRBV11-2; j_gene: TRBJ2-1; CDR3nt: TGTGCCAGCAGCTTACTCTGGACTGATGAGCAGTTCTTC; CDR3aa: CASSLLWTDEQFF
abundance: .; d_gene: TRBD2; v_gene: TRBV19; j_gene: TRBJ2-1; CDR3nt: TGTGCCAGTAGTATAGTGGGGACTAGCGGGAGTGTAGATGAGCAGTTCTTC; CDR3aa: CASSIVGTSGSVDEQFF
abundance: .; d_gene: .; v_gene: TRBV7-2; j_gene: TRBJ2-7; CDR3nt: TGTGCCAGCAGCTTAGGGTTTGGGGTTCACGAGCAGTACTTC; CDR3aa: CASSLGFGVHEQYF
abundance: .; d_gene: .; v_gene: TRBV25-1; j_gene: TRBJ2-3; CDR3nt: TGTGCCAGCAGTGAATGGACAGGCACAGATACGCAGTATTTT; CDR3aa: CASSEWTGTDTQYF
abundance: many; d_gene: TRBD2; v_gene: TRBV20-1; j_gene: TRBJ2-2; CDR3nt: TGCAGTGCTAGAGGGCCAGCGGGAGGGGGGACCGGGGAGCTGTTTTTT; CDR3aa: CSARGPAGGGTGELFF
abundance: few; d_gene: TRBD2; v_gene: TRBV20-1; j_gene: TRBJ2-3; CDR3nt: TGCAGTGCCACGGGACTAGCGGGGCCCCTTGTTATGTATTTT; CDR3aa: CSATGLAGPLVMYF
abundance: many; d_gene: TRBD1; v_gene: TRBV29-1; j_gene: TRBJ2-1; CDR3nt: TGCAGCGTTGAACGTGGACAGGGTAACAATGAGCAGTTCTTC; CDR3aa: CSVERGQGNNEQFF
abundance: many; d_gene: .; v_gene: TRBV18; j_gene: TRBJ1-4; CDR3nt: TGTGCCAGCTCACCACAGGATGAAAAACTGTTTTTT; CDR3aa: CASSPQDEKLFF
abundance: many; d_gene: TRBD1; v_gene: TRBV2; j_gene: TRBJ1-1; CDR3nt: TGTGCCAGCAGTTCCATGACAGGGGGGAACACTGAAGCTTTCTTT; CDR3aa: CASSSMTGGNTEAFF
abundance: few; d_gene: .; v_gene: TRBV9; j_gene: TRBJ1-2; CDR3nt: TGTGCCAGCAGCGCGGGGGAGAATAACTATGGCTACACCTTC; CDR3aa: CASSAGENNYGYTF
abundance: few; d_gene: .; v_gene: TRBV7-9; j_gene: TRBJ2-1; CDR3nt: TGTGCCAGCAGCCCCTCCGCGGGCAGCTCCTACAATGAGCAGTTCTTC; CDR3aa: CASSPSAGSSYNEQFF
abundance: many; d_gene: .; v_gene: TRBV28; j_gene: TRBJ2-3; CDR3nt: TGTGCCAGCAATGTCAGGAGGACAGATACGCAGTATTTT; CDR3aa: CASNVRRTDTQYF
abundance: .; d_gene: .; v_gene: TRBV28; j_gene: TRBJ1-1; CDR3nt: TGTGCCAGCAGTCTCTGGGACCGAGTGAACACTGAAGCTTTCTTT; CDR3aa: CASSLWDRVNTEAFF
abundance: few; d_gene: .; v_gene: TRBV27; j_gene: TRBJ1-1; CDR3nt: TGTGCCAGCAGTTTAGGGTGGGGAGCCATGAACACTGAAGCTTTCTTT; CDR3aa: CASSLGWGAMNTEAFF
abundance: .; d_gene: .; v_gene: TRBV6-5; j_gene: TRBJ2-1; CDR3nt: TGTGCCAGTCCCAGCAGGGGGGAGAGAAAGTTCTTC; CDR3aa: CASPSRGERKFF
abundance: .; d_gene: TRBD2; v_gene: TRBV7-3; j_gene: TRBJ2-1; CDR3nt: TGTGCCAGCAGCTTAGTCGGCGGGAGTGTGAGTGAGCAGTTCTTC; CDR3aa: CASSLVGGSVSEQFF
abundance: .; d_gene: TRBD2; v_gene: TRBV13; j_gene: TRBJ2-3; CDR3nt: TGTGCCAGCAGCTCCGGGACTATCAAGCAGTATTTT; CDR3aa: CASSSGTIKQYF
abundance: many; d_gene: .; v_gene: TRBV20-1; j_gene: TRBJ1-4; CDR3nt: TGCAGTGCTAGTCATCCCGATCTAGGGGAAAAACTGTTTTTT; CDR3aa: CSASHPDLGEKLFF
abundance: .; d_gene: .; v_gene: TRBV5-1; j_gene: TRBJ2-1; CDR3nt: TGCGCCAGCAGCTTGGCGGGGACTCTCGCCTCCACCCAGTTCTTC; CDR3aa: CASSLAGTLASTQFF
abundance: .; d_gene: TRBD2; v_gene: TRBV7-2; j_gene: TRBJ2-7; CDR3nt: TGTGCCAGCAGCTTAGTATGGCGGGAGGACGAGCAGTACTTC; CDR3aa: CASSLVWREDEQYF
abundance: many; d_gene: TRBD1; v_gene: TRBV27; j_gene: TRBJ2-1; CDR3nt: TGTGCCAGCAGTTTATTACTTTCGCCGACAGGGAATGGGGAGCAGTTCTTC; CDR3aa: CASSLLLSPTGNGEQFF
abundance: few; d_gene: .; v_gene: TRBV21-1; j_gene: TRBJ2-7; CDR3nt: TGTGCCAGCAGCAAACCAGACTTCCCGGCCTACGAGCAGTACTTC; CDR3aa: CASSKPDFPAYEQYF
abundance: many; d_gene: TRBD1; v_gene: TRBV24-1; j_gene: TRBJ2-3; CDR3nt: TGTGCCACCAGCGACCGGGACAGGGGCACAGATACGCAGTATTTT; CDR3aa: CATSDRDRGTDTQYF
abundance: .; d_gene: .; v_gene: TRBV9; j_gene: TRBJ2-1; CDR3nt: TGTGCCAGCAGCGGAAACTACTACAATGAGCAGTTCTTC; CDR3aa: CASSGNYYNEQFF
abundance: .; d_gene: TRBD2; v_gene: TRBV18; j_gene: TRBJ2-7; CDR3nt: TGTGCCAGCTCAATAAATAGCGGGATAGGAGTCTACGAGCAGTACTTC; CDR3aa: CASSINSGIGVYEQYF
abundance: many; d_gene: .; v_gene: TRBV7-6; j_gene: TRBJ1-1; CDR3nt: TGTGCCAGCAGCTTAGAACCCGGGACCGCAACCTTGAACACTGAAGCTTTCTTT; CDR3aa: CASSLEPGTATLNTEAFF
abundance: few; d_gene: .; v_gene: TRBV11-2; j_gene: TRBJ2-2; CDR3nt: TGTGCCAGCAGCCTCAAGGGTAGGACCACCGGGGAGCTGTTTTTT; CDR3aa: CASSLKGRTTGELFF
abundance: many; d_gene: .; v_gene: TRBV5-1; j_gene: TRBJ2-6; CDR3nt: TGTGCCAGCAGTTCGACAGTCTCTGGGGCCAACGTCCTGACTTTC; CDR3aa: CASSSTVSGANVLTF
abundance: many; d_gene: .; v_gene: TRBV18; j_gene: TRBJ2-1; CDR3nt: TGTGCCAGCTCACAAACTAGGAATGAGCAGTTCTTC; CDR3aa: CASSQTRNEQFF
abundance: many; d_gene: .; v_gene: TRBV7-9; j_gene: TRBJ2-3; CDR3nt: TGTGCCAGCAGCTTGCACCCGGCGGGGGCTGGAACAGATACGCAGTATTTT; CDR3aa: CASSLHPAGAGTDTQYF
abundance: many; d_gene: .; v_gene: TRBV5-6; j_gene: TRBJ1-2; CDR3nt: TGTGCCAGCAGCTTGGCCTTCACAGGGGGCTACACCTTC; CDR3aa: CASSLAFTGGYTF
abundance: .; d_gene: TRBD1; v_gene: TRBV20-1; j_gene: TRBJ1-1; CDR3nt: TGCAGTGCTAGGAGGACAGGGGTCGGCAACACTGAAGCTTTCTTT; CDR3aa: CSARRTGVGNTEAFF
abundance: few; d_gene: .; v_gene: TRBV6-1; j_gene: TRBJ1-2; CDR3nt: TGTGCCGTTGAGAGGCAGGGGAAAAACTATGGCTACACCTTC; CDR3aa: CAVERQGKNYGYTF
abundance: many; d_gene: .; v_gene: TRBV5-1; j_gene: TRBJ2-5; CDR3nt: TGCGCCAGCAGCCCCGAAGGGCCCCCGGCGGAGACCCAGTACTTC; CDR3aa: CASSPEGPPAETQYF
abundance: few; d_gene: .; v_gene: TRBV12-3/TRBV12-4; j_gene: TRBJ2-3; CDR3nt: TGTGCCAGCATCTTCCGTACAGGCACAGATACGCAGTATTTT; CDR3aa: CASIFRTGTDTQYF
abundance: many; d_gene: .; v_gene: TRBV5-1; j_gene: TRBJ2-2; CDR3nt: TGCGCCAGCAGCTTAGACAGCCCACTCCCGAACACCGGGGAGCTGTTTTTT; CDR3aa: CASSLDSPLPNTGELFF
abundance: many; d_gene: .; v_gene: TRBV7-8; j_gene: TRBJ1-5; CDR3nt: TGTGCCAGCAGCTTAGAACAGTATAGCAATCAGCCCCAGCATTTT; CDR3aa: CASSLEQYSNQPQHF
abundance: .; d_gene: TRBD2; v_gene: TRBV29-1; j_gene: TRBJ2-1; CDR3nt: TGCAGCGTTGAAGTAATCTCTAGCGGGAGGGTCTCCTACAATGAGCAGTTCTTC; CDR3aa: CSVEVISSGRVSYNEQFF
abundance: few; d_gene: TRBD1; v_gene: TRBV25-1; j_gene: TRBJ1-2; CDR3nt: TGTGCCAGCAGTGCCGGACAGGGGGCAAACTATGGCTACACCTTC; CDR3aa: CASSAGQGANYGYTF
abundance: many; d_gene: TRBD2; v_gene: TRBV20-1; j_gene: TRBJ2-7; CDR3nt: TGCAGTGCTAGAGATAGGGGGGGACTAGTCATAACCTACGAGCAGTACTTC; CDR3aa: CSARDRGGLVITYEQYF
abundance: few; d_gene: TRBD2; v_gene: TRBV2; j_gene: TRBJ2-3; CDR3nt: TGTGCCAGCAGTGACGCGGGAGGCGGGATAGATACGCAGTATTTT; CDR3aa: CASSDAGGGIDTQYF
abundance: many; d_gene: TRBD1; v_gene: TRBV25-1; j_gene: TRBJ2-1; CDR3nt: TGTGCCAGCAGTGAATTTGGACAGGGGGCCCAAAGCTCCTACAATGAGCAGTTCTTC; CDR3aa: CASSEFGQGAQSSYNEQFF
abundance: many; d_gene: TRBD2; v_gene: TRBV25-1; j_gene: TRBJ2-1; CDR3nt: TGTGCCAGCAGTCCGGGAGGGCCGTTTGAGCAGTTCTTC; CDR3aa: CASSPGGPFEQFF
abundance: .; d_gene: .; v_gene: TRBV21-1; j_gene: TRBJ2-1; CDR3nt: TGTGCCAGCAGCATCCATCTGGGGTTACTAGCGGGACTCTACAATGAGCAGTTCTTC; CDR3aa: CASSIHLGLLAGLYNEQFF
abundance: few; d_gene: TRBD2; v_gene: TRBV20-1; j_gene: TRBJ2-7; CDR3nt: TGCAGTGCTCGACCTCCTACTAGCGGGAGATTCTACGAGCAGTACTTC; CDR3aa: CSARPPTSGRFYEQYF
abundance: few; d_gene: TRBD2; v_gene: TRBV5-1; j_gene: TRBJ2-2; CDR3nt: TGCGCCAGCACGACTAGCGACACGAACACCGGGGAGCTGTTTTTT; CDR3aa: CASTTSDTNTGELFF
abundance: many; d_gene: .; v_gene: TRBV7-2; j_gene: TRBJ2-1; CDR3nt: TGTGCCAGCAGCTCGCCGGCGGGGGCTAGGAATGAGCAGTTCTTC; CDR3aa: CASSSPAGARNEQFF
abundance: many; d_gene: TRBD1; v_gene: TRBV9; j_gene: TRBJ1-4; CDR3nt: TGTGCCAGCAGCGGCGCCGGGACAGAGAATGAAAAACTGTTTTTT; CDR3aa: CASSGAGTENEKLFF
abundance: .; d_gene: .; v_gene: TRBV28; j_gene: TRBJ2-2; CDR3nt: TGTGCCAGCATCCGAACCGGTCAGGGTGCCGGGGAGCTGTTTTTT; CDR3aa: CASIRTGQGAGELFF
abundance: many; d_gene: .; v_gene: TRBV20-1; j_gene: TRBJ1-4; CDR3nt: TGCAGTGCTAGTAAAACCGGGGAAAAACTGTTTTTT; CDR3aa: CSASKTGEKLFF
abundance: many; d_gene: TRBD2; v_gene: TRBV24-1; j_gene: TRBJ2-1; CDR3nt: TGTGCCACCAGTCAAGAGAGCGGGGGGGCCTACAATGAGCAGTTCTTC; CDR3aa: CATSQESGGAYNEQFF
abundance: few; d_gene: TRBD2; v_gene: TRBV20-1; j_gene: TRBJ2-7; CDR3nt: TGCAGTGCTAGAGATCTAGCGGAACCCTACGAGCAGTACTTC; CDR3aa: CSARDLAEPYEQYF
abundance: few; d_gene: TRBD2; v_gene: TRBV12-3/TRBV12-4; j_gene: TRBJ2-7; CDR3nt: TGTGCCAGCAGCCACAGCGGGAGATACTACGAGCAGTACTTC; CDR3aa: CASSHSGRYYEQYF
abundance: many; d_gene: .; v_gene: TRBV9; j_gene: TRBJ1-2; CDR3nt: TGTGCCAGCACGACCGACGGCGCCTATGGCTACACCTTC; CDR3aa: CASTTDGAYGYTF
abundance: many; d_gene: .; v_gene: TRBV20-1; j_gene: TRBJ2-1; CDR3nt: TGCAGTGCAGGGGGGGTAAGCTCCTACAATGAGCAGTTCTTC; CDR3aa: CSAGGVSSYNEQFF
abundance: many; d_gene: .; v_gene: TRBV28; j_gene: TRBJ2-2; CDR3nt: TGTGCCAGCAGTTTACAGTGGGGAATGGGAACCGGGGAGCTGTTTTTT; CDR3aa: CASSLQWGMGTGELFF
abundance: many; d_gene: .; v_gene: TRBV9; j_gene: TRBJ2-7; CDR3nt: TGTGCCAGCAGCGTAGGGACCCAAAACTACGAGCAGTACTTC; CDR3aa: CASSVGTQNYEQYF
abundance: many; d_gene: .; v_gene: TRBV7-2; j_gene: TRBJ2-1; CDR3nt: TGTGCCAGCAGCTTAACAGGAACGCACTCTGAGCAGTTCTTC; CDR3aa: CASSLTGTHSEQFF
abundance: few; d_gene: TRBD2; v_gene: TRBV18; j_gene: TRBJ2-1; CDR3nt: TGTGCCAGCTCACCAGGGACTAGCGGGAGCCCGAGGGTCTACAATGAGCAGTTCTTC; CDR3aa: CASSPGTSGSPRVYNEQFF
abundance: few; d_gene: TRBD2; v_gene: TRBV15; j_gene: TRBJ2-1; CDR3nt: TGTGCCACCAGCAGTATTACTAGCGGGAGCTCCTACAATGAGCAGTTCTTC; CDR3aa: CATSSITSGSSYNEQFF